The 15 T cell receptor beta chains listed next were all sequenced from one sample in a study of T cell repertoires in cytomegalovirus infection. In TCRdb, the reads were re-called with MiXCR into one record per CDR3 protein. The sample holds roughly 500,000 distinct CDR3 sequences; about 39% are singletons and the top ten take 40% to 50%. What these receptors recognize is not known. The specimen was cultured PBMCs, collected from culture after CMV antigen stimulation. These receptors came from a human donor in good health (CMV status not recorded). Some clones in this sample may be carry-over from other donors' samples.

V gene TRBV12-3 or TRBV12-4 combines with J gene TRBJ2-3, with D unresolved. The CDR3 is 13 residues long. V was shortened by 3 bases and J by 0 bases, with 4 bases between the two germline ends. CDR3 protein: CASSFISTDTQYF. CDR3 coding DNA: TGTGCCAGCAGTTTCATAAGCACAGATACGCAGTATTTT.

The V gene is TRBV6-2 or TRBV6-3, the J gene TRBJ1-2, with D unresolved. The CDR3 contains 14 residues. The germline V and J ends were trimmed by 0 bases and 4 bases, with 9 bases remaining between them. Germline V CDR1 and CDR2: MNHEY, SVGEGT. The CDR3 DNA reads TGTGCCAGCAGTTACTCGAGCCGATCCTATGGCTACACCTTC. This codes for CASSYSSRSYGYTF.

DNA for the CDR3: TGTGCCAGCAGTGAAGAGACCTGGGATCAGCCCCAGCATTTT. Encoded protein: CASSEETWDQPQHF. The V gene is TRBV6-1, the J gene TRBJ1-5; D gene ambiguous. CDR1 and CDR2 (germline): MNHNS, SASEGT. The CDR3 length is 14 residues. The V gene lost 1 base and the J gene lost 5 bases, with 9 bases spanning the gap.

V is TRBV5-1 and J is TRBJ2-5, with TRBD2 matching over 13 bases. Germline V CDR1 and CDR2: SGHRS, YFSETQ. This CDR3 is built from 17 residues. Unmatched junction bases numbered 7, after V lost 0 bases and J lost 5 bases. CDR3 in DNA: TGCGCCAGCAGCTTGGGGACTAGCGGGAGTCGGCGGGAGACCCAGTACTTC. Protein product: CASSLGTSGSRRETQYF.

The count of this clonotype is one. V and J are TRBV12-3 or TRBV12-4 and TRBJ2-6; the D is unclear. The CDR3 covers 18 residues. The germline V and J ends were trimmed by 6 bases and 1 base, with 19 bases remaining between them. The DNA for the CDR3 is TGTGCCAGCAGCGGCTTTGGACGATTGACTTCTGGGGCCAACGTCCTGACTTTC. The encoded protein is CASSGFGRLTSGANVLTF.

This clonotype was found a few times. The chain uses TRBV11-2 and TRBJ2-7; 14 bases align to TRBD2. The CDR3 is 14 residues long. Trimming removed 5 bases from V and 5 bases from J; junction bases left unmatched: 2. The germline CDR1 and CDR2 sequences are SGHAT and FQNNGV. The CDR3 nucleotides read TGTGCCAGCAGCGGGACTAGCGGGAGTCACGAGCAGTACTTC. Translated: CASSGTSGSHEQYF.

The rearrangement uses TRBV10-3 and TRBJ1-4; TRBD1 matches at 9 bases. With V trimmed by 9 bases and J by 3 bases, 2 bases remained unmatched. The CDR3 runs to 13 residues. In germline, CDR1 is ENHRY, CDR2 SYGVKD. The chain's CDR3 is CAIRQGANEKLFF. The CDR3 DNA follows: TGTGCCATTAGACAGGGGGCTAATGAAAAACTGTTTTTT.

V and J are TRBV6-1 and TRBJ1-1; 8 nucleotides agree with TRBD1. V trimming: 6 bases; J trimming: 3 bases; junction bases outside the gene matches: 3. CDR1 is MNHNS and CDR2 is SASEGT in the germline V gene. This CDR3 is built from 13 residues. CDR3 DNA: TGTGCCAGCAGGACAGGGGTTCACACTGAAGCTTTCTTT. This translates into CASRTGVHTEAFF.

J is TRBJ2-7 and V is TRBV18; 8 nucleotides agree with TRBD1. The CDR3 runs to 15 residues. Losses at the gene ends were 3 bases for V and 3 bases for J; bases not matched to a gene: 7. Germline V gene data show CDR1 as KGHSH and CDR2 as LQKENI. The CDR3 loop is CASSPGQDSFYEQYF. The CDR3 coding sequence is TGTGCCAGCTCACCGGGACAGGATTCCTTCTACGAGCAGTACTTC.

The chain links TRBV7-8 to TRBJ1-1, with D unclear. The CDR3 contains 16 residues. The ends were cut back, 4 bases at V and 1 base at J, with 16 bases in the middle. CDR1 is SGHVS, CDR2 FQNEAQ, per germline. The DNA of the CDR3 is TGTGCCAGCAGCTCAACGCGACTCAGAGAGAACACTGAAGCTTTCTTT. Protein sequence: CASSSTRLRENTEAFF.

V gene TRBV7-2 combines with J gene TRBJ2-3; TRBD2 matches at 7 bases. This CDR3 has 16 amino acids. Looked up from germline, CDR1 is SGHTA and CDR2 is FQGNSA. V lost 5 bases to trimming and J lost 5 bases; unmatched junction nucleotides: 13. The CDR3 DNA reads TGTGCCAGCAGCAAGGCATGGGGCGGGAGCGGAGATACGCAGTATTTT. This gives the protein CASSKAWGGSGDTQYF.

The V call is TRBV10-1, the J call TRBJ1-3, with D possibly TRBD1 on 5 matching bases. In germline, CDR1 is WNHNN, CDR2 SYGVQD (reference sequence). V was trimmed by 2 bases and J by 8 bases, leaving 13 bases between them. This CDR3 region has 14 residues. The CDR3, as DNA: TGCGCCAGCAGTGAGGACAGAGAAACCGACACCATATATTTT. Protein: CASSEDRETDTIYF.

This clonotype showed up just a few times. The genes are TRBV7-2 and TRBJ1-3; D remains ambiguous. The CDR3 has 12 residues. V gave up 3 bases and J gave up 7 bases, with 7 bases separating them. CDR1 is SGHTA and CDR2 is FQGNSA in the germline V gene. The CDR3 is CASSFLGNTIYF. As DNA, the CDR3 is TGTGCCAGCAGCTTTTTAGGGAACACCATATATTTT.

This clonotype was found a few times. This rearrangement joins TRBV7-2 to TRBJ2-1; D unclear. In germline, CDR1 is SGHTA, CDR2 FQGNSA. The V gene lost 5 bases and the J gene lost 0 bases, with 17 bases spanning the gap. This CDR3 has 17 amino acids. As DNA, the CDR3 is TGTGCCAGCAGCCGCTCCGTCGACTCGAGCTCCTACAATGAGCAGTTCTTC. The encoded protein is CASSRSVDSSSYNEQFF.

This clonotype appeared many times. V is TRBV7-2 and J is TRBJ2-1; D is unresolved. V gave up 4 bases and J gave up 0 bases, with 10 bases separating them. CDR1 is SGHTA and CDR2 is FQGNSA in the germline V gene. This CDR3 has 15 amino acids. The CDR3, as DNA: TGTGCCAGCAGCTCGACCGGTAGCTCCTACAATGAGCAGTTCTTC. Protein: CASSSTGSSYNEQFF.